The rows below give T cell receptor beta chains drawn from one sample of a study of lung T cells in sarcoidosis with Löfgren's syndrome. MiXCR, run by TCRdb on the reads, gives a single entry per CDR3 protein. This sample has roughly 63,000 distinct CDR3 sequences, with about 20% found just once. Sequenced sample: CD4+ T cells from PBMCs. Receptors originate from a human donor with sarcoidosis (Löfgren's syndrome or another form), or a control subject (not recorded which). Each CDR3 is given with its conserved first and last residue. D genes are given only for firm matches. The size field is filled for only some rows; it gives once, few, many or a size class.

j_gene	abundance	d_gene	v_gene	CDR3aa	CDR3nt
TRBJ1-3	.	.	TRBV29-1	CSVEGQSTIYF	TGCAGCGTTGAGGGGCAATCCACCATATATTTT
TRBJ2-7	many	TRBD2	TRBV4-3	CASSQTRSSGSYDEQYF	TGCGCCAGCAGCCAGACCCGTTCTAGCGGGAGTTACGACGAGCAGTACTTC
TRBJ2-2	few	.	TRBV7-7	CATRTAATGELFF	TGTGCCACTCGGACGGCAGCCACCGGGGAGCTGTTTTTT
TRBJ2-1	.	TRBD1	TRBV7-9	CVSSLLTGEGEQFF	TGTGTCAGCAGCTTACTGACAGGGGAAGGTGAGCAGTTCTTC
TRBJ1-4	few	TRBD1	TRBV3-1	CASAQGGEKLFF	TGTGCCAGCGCCCAGGGGGGTGAAAAACTGTTTTTT
TRBJ1-2	many	TRBD1	TRBV28	CASSQTHTGGRGYTF	TGTGCCAGCAGCCAAACTCATACAGGGGGACGTGGCTACACCTTC
TRBJ1-5	few	.	TRBV24-1	CATSDAQAQPQHF	TGTGCCACCAGTGACGCACAGGCTCAGCCCCAGCATTTT
TRBJ1-5	many	.	TRBV28	CASRTLNQPQHF	TGTGCCAGCAGGACCTTGAATCAGCCCCAGCATTTT
TRBJ2-2	many	TRBD1	TRBV20-1	CSAISGQANTGELFF	TGCAGTGCTATTTCGGGACAGGCGAACACCGGGGAGCTGTTTTTT
TRBJ2-6	.	TRBD1	TRBV20-1	CSARDQGAAGSGANVLTF	TGCAGTGCTAGGGATCAGGGGGCAGCTGGCTCTGGGGCCAACGTCCTGACTTTC
TRBJ2-2	many	TRBD1	TRBV6-2/TRBV6-3	CASSYQSGGSTGELFF	TGTGCCAGCAGTTACCAATCAGGGGGCTCCACCGGGGAGCTGTTTTTT